This TCR beta chain was profiled in a study of cytomegalovirus exposure and HLA in healthy donors. Looking at the study overall: From HLA-typed donors, an early data release held tens of millions of unique TCRs. The study's findings and limits: By HLA locus, TCR association rates varied in a later analysis, with DRB1 showing the most and HLA-C the fewest.

PCR primers comprised 60 Vbeta and 13 Jbeta primers. Clones were sequenced by immunoSEQ multiplex PCR, and TCRdb holds only the in-frame ones, with some missing. The top ten clones hold 6.3% of a sample with 65,000 to 70,000 clones, around 78% of them seen once. Worth noting for this clone: Its antigen is unidentified.

CDR3 size: 13 residues. The V end lost 3 bases, the J end lost 4 bases, and 9 bases lay between the germline ends. The germline V gene has CDR1 MDHEN and CDR2 SYDVKM. Unrecorded immune exposure was likely among donors, who were nominally healthy when sampled. This clonotype originated in a man aged 50-60 years in good health and CMV-seronegative. The chain employs TRBV28 and TRBJ1-1; D gene ambiguous. Material for sequencing was PBMCs. The CDR3 bases are TGTGCCAGCAGTTTCCCCGGGGTCACTGAAGCTTTCTTT. Translation gives CASSFPGVTEAFF.